A selection of T cell receptor beta chains follows, all from one sample in a study of blood T cell repertoires in COVID-19. Sequenced by immunoSEQ multiplex PCR; TCRdb stores in-frame clones only, minus some. The sample records 150,000 or so clones, roughly 90% being singletons. What was sequenced was peripheral blood. The receptor source for this set is a man between 50 and 59 years old with acute or convalescent COVID-19. Each CDR3 is given with its conserved first and last residue. The D gene is left open where the match is weak. The listing skips clone size in some rows; elsewhere it reads once, few, many or a size class.

d_gene: .
v_gene: TRBV19
abundance: .
j_gene: TRBJ1-5
CDR3nt: TGTGCCAGTAGTCAACAGGTGGGCGAGGGCAATCAGCCCCAGCATTTT
CDR3aa: CASSQQVGEGNQPQHF

d_gene: .
v_gene: TRBV5-4
abundance: .
j_gene: TRBJ2-5
CDR3nt: TGTGCCAGCAGCCGAGACCAAGAGACCCAGTACTTC
CDR3aa: CASSRDQETQYF

d_gene: .
v_gene: TRBV28
abundance: once
j_gene: TRBJ1-2
CDR3nt: TGTGCCAGCGGGCGAATGGCGACGGGGAGGCGGACCAATGGCTACACCTTC
CDR3aa: CASGRMATGRRTNGYTF

d_gene: .
v_gene: TRBV28
abundance: .
j_gene: TRBJ1-3
CDR3nt: TGTGCCAGCAGTTTACCCCCTCCGTCGGGTTACACCATATATTTT
CDR3aa: CASSLPPPSGYTIYF

d_gene: TRBD2
v_gene: TRBV2
abundance: .
j_gene: TRBJ2-3
CDR3nt: TGTGCCAGCGTACGGGGGAGGGGCACAGATACGCAGTATTTT
CDR3aa: CASVRGRGTDTQYF

d_gene: .
v_gene: TRBV7-9
abundance: .
j_gene: TRBJ2-2
CDR3nt: TGTGCCAGCAGCTTAGTAAAAACCGGGGAGCTGTTTTTT
CDR3aa: CASSLVKTGELFF

d_gene: .
v_gene: TRBV15
abundance: .
j_gene: TRBJ2-5
CDR3nt: TGTGCCACCAGCAGAGATTTCAGGGCCGGATCCCAAGAGACCCAGTACTTC
CDR3aa: CATSRDFRAGSQETQYF

d_gene: .
v_gene: TRBV7-2
abundance: .
j_gene: TRBJ2-3
CDR3nt: TGTGCCAGCAGCTTATTATCAGATACGCAGTATTTT
CDR3aa: CASSLLSDTQYF

d_gene: TRBD2
v_gene: TRBV7-3
abundance: .
j_gene: TRBJ2-2
CDR3nt: TGTGCCAGCAGCCCGAAGCCCCGGACTAGCGGGGGGCTGAACACCGGGGAGCTGTTTTTT
CDR3aa: CASSPKPRTSGGLNTGELFF

d_gene: .
v_gene: TRBV29-1
abundance: .
j_gene: TRBJ2-5
CDR3nt: TGCAGCGTTGTGCACTTTAACGTTGCGGAGACCCAGTACTTC
CDR3aa: CSVVHFNVAETQYF

d_gene: .
v_gene: TRBV7-6
abundance: once
j_gene: TRBJ2-5
CDR3nt: TGTGCCAGCAGCTGGACTCGAAAAGAGACCCAGTACTTC
CDR3aa: CASSWTRKETQYF

d_gene: .
v_gene: TRBV3-1/TRBV3-2
abundance: .
j_gene: TRBJ2-6
CDR3nt: TGTGCCAGCAGCCAAGATTTATCTGGGGCCAACGTCCTGACTTTC
CDR3aa: CASSQDLSGANVLTF

d_gene: .
v_gene: TRBV12-5
abundance: .
j_gene: TRBJ1-5
CDR3nt: TGTGCTAGTGGATACACAGCCCCAACGACGTTTAGCAATCAGCCCCAGCATTTT
CDR3aa: CASGYTAPTTFSNQPQHF

d_gene: .
v_gene: TRBV9
abundance: .
j_gene: TRBJ2-7
CDR3nt: TGTGCCAGCAGCGTAGGGGGAACTAGATCCTACGAGCAGTACTTC
CDR3aa: CASSVGGTRSYEQYF

d_gene: .
v_gene: TRBV9
abundance: .
j_gene: TRBJ2-3
CDR3nt: TGTGCCAGCAGCTCCACTAGATTCGGCACAGATACGCAGTATTTT
CDR3aa: CASSSTRFGTDTQYF

d_gene: .
v_gene: TRBV7-2
abundance: .
j_gene: TRBJ2-1
CDR3nt: TGTGCCAGCAGCTTAGGGGCTGGGGCAAGCTCCTACAATGAGCAGTTCTTC
CDR3aa: CASSLGAGASSYNEQFF

d_gene: .
v_gene: TRBV10-1
abundance: .
j_gene: TRBJ2-5
CDR3nt: TGCGCCAGCAGTGATCAGGGTTCCCAAGAGACCCAGTACTTC
CDR3aa: CASSDQGSQETQYF

d_gene: TRBD1
v_gene: TRBV6-5
abundance: .
j_gene: TRBJ1-2
CDR3nt: TGTGCCAGCAGTTCCCTTGGGACAGCGAACTATGGCTACACCTTC
CDR3aa: CASSSLGTANYGYTF

d_gene: .
v_gene: TRBV28
abundance: .
j_gene: TRBJ1-4
CDR3nt: TGTGCCAGCAGTTTATTGGAGATCGGGAATGGTGAAAAACTGTTTTTT
CDR3aa: CASSLLEIGNGEKLFF

d_gene: TRBD1
v_gene: TRBV7-2
abundance: .
j_gene: TRBJ2-4
CDR3nt: TGTGCCAGCAGCTTAGCGGGACAGGACATTCAGTACTTC
CDR3aa: CASSLAGQDIQYF

d_gene: .
v_gene: TRBV30
abundance: .
j_gene: TRBJ2-5
CDR3nt: TGTGCCTGGAGTCATGAAGAGACCCAGTACTTC
CDR3aa: CAWSHEETQYF

d_gene: TRBD1
v_gene: TRBV19
abundance: .
j_gene: TRBJ1-4
CDR3nt: TGTGCCAGTAGATACAGGGGAGAAAAACTGTTTTTT
CDR3aa: CASRYRGEKLFF

d_gene: TRBD1
v_gene: TRBV4-1
abundance: .
j_gene: TRBJ2-1
CDR3nt: TGCGCCAGCAGCCAAGAAGGGGGGACAGGGGTAAGTGAGCAGTTCTTC
CDR3aa: CASSQEGGTGVSEQFF

d_gene: .
v_gene: TRBV24-1
abundance: .
j_gene: TRBJ2-5
CDR3nt: TGTGCCACCAGTGATTTGGACGGGAGAGGGACCCAGTACTTC
CDR3aa: CATSDLDGRGTQYF

d_gene: TRBD2
v_gene: TRBV29-1
abundance: .
j_gene: TRBJ2-2
CDR3nt: TGCAGCGTTGCACTAGCGGGGACCGGGGAGCTGTTTTTT
CDR3aa: CSVALAGTGELFF

d_gene: TRBD2
v_gene: TRBV7-3
abundance: .
j_gene: TRBJ2-2
CDR3nt: TGTGCCAGCAGCTATCCGACTAGCGGGGGAGCGAACACCGGGGAGCTGTTTTTT
CDR3aa: CASSYPTSGGANTGELFF

d_gene: TRBD2
v_gene: TRBV19
abundance: .
j_gene: TRBJ2-1
CDR3nt: TGTGCCAGTAGTATAGGAAGGACTAGCGGGGGCGGTGAGCAGTTCTTC
CDR3aa: CASSIGRTSGGGEQFF

d_gene: TRBD1
v_gene: TRBV7-9
abundance: .
j_gene: TRBJ2-3
CDR3nt: TGTGCCAGCAGCCTGAACAGGGGAAAGGCCACAGATACGCAGTATTTT
CDR3aa: CASSLNRGKATDTQYF

d_gene: .
v_gene: TRBV18
abundance: .
j_gene: TRBJ1-5
CDR3nt: TGTGCCAGCTCACCAGGGGACATTAGCAATCAGCCCCAGCATTTT
CDR3aa: CASSPGDISNQPQHF

d_gene: .
v_gene: TRBV5-1
abundance: .
j_gene: TRBJ1-4
CDR3nt: TGCGCCAGCAGCTATGAGATCGGGAATGAAAAACTGTTTTTT
CDR3aa: CASSYEIGNEKLFF

d_gene: TRBD2
v_gene: TRBV5-1
abundance: .
j_gene: TRBJ2-7
CDR3nt: TGCGCCAGCAGCTTGGGTGAGCGGGGGGCCTACGAGCAGTACTTC
CDR3aa: CASSLGERGAYEQYF

d_gene: .
v_gene: TRBV7-8
abundance: .
j_gene: TRBJ2-5
CDR3nt: TGTGCCAGCAGCTTAACCTCTCTAGGATCCGAGGAGACCCAGTACTTC
CDR3aa: CASSLTSLGSEETQYF

d_gene: .
v_gene: TRBV7-2
abundance: .
j_gene: TRBJ1-6
CDR3nt: TGTGCCAGCAGCTTAAGGCAGGGGCCATCACCCCTCCACTTT
CDR3aa: CASSLRQGPSPLHF

d_gene: TRBD2
v_gene: TRBV4-3
abundance: once
j_gene: TRBJ2-3
CDR3nt: TGCGCCAGCAGCCTTGGGACTAGCGGGGGGGGTACAGATACGCAGTATTTT
CDR3aa: CASSLGTSGGGTDTQYF

d_gene: TRBD2
v_gene: TRBV29-1
abundance: .
j_gene: TRBJ2-1
CDR3nt: TGCAGCGTTGAAGCCTACGACGGGACTAGCGCGTTCTTC
CDR3aa: CSVEAYDGTSAFF